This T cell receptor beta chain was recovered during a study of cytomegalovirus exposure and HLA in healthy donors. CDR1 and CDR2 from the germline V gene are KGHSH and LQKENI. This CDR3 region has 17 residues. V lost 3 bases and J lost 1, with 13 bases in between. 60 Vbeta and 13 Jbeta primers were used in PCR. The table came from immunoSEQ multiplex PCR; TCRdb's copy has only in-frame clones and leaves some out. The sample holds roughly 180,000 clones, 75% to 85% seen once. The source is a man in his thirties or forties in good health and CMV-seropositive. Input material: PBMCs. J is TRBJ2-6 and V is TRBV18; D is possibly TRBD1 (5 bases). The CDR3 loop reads CASSPGQGRSGANVLTF. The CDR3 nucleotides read TGTGCCAGCTCACCTGGGCAGGGAAGATCTGGGGCCAACGTCCTGACTTTC.